This T cell receptor (beta chain) is drawn from a study of T cells in Graves' hyperthyroidism and ophthalmopathy. Study-wide results and limits: Most clonotypes that expanded in the thyroid above 0.001 also showed up in blood. Stable hyperthyroidism was separated from ophthalmopathy by a model based on 13 V-J features.

Researchers barred patients who had uncontrolled infection, other autoimmune disease, pregnancy or lactation. Clinicians diagnosed patients from clinical symptoms, serum thyroxine and TRAb, thyroid ultrasound and orbital computed tomography. It was RNA transcripts that yielded the amplified TCR beta CDR3 regions. Researchers ran a first-round RT-PCR on the TCR CDR3 using the HTBI primer set. TCRdb fed the multiplex PCR reads into MiXCR, producing one record per CDR3 protein. In the table there are roughly 570,000 distinct CDR3 sequences, roughly 46% of which are singletons. About this clonotype itself: No antigen is known for it.

From germline, CDR1 is SNHLY and CDR2 FYNNEI. V was shortened by 2 bases and J by 6 bases, with 12 bases between the two germline ends. The CDR3 is 14 residues long. The TCR originated in an adult woman with Graves' disease, either hyperthyroidism or ophthalmopathy (not recorded which). Sample: peripheral blood or thyroid tissue (not recorded which). The chain has TRBV2 and TRBJ2-3, with D maybe TRBD1 (6 bases). The CDR3 nucleotides read TGTGCCAGCAGTGAAAGTCAGGGGATCGATACGCAGTATTTT. Its translation is CASSESQGIDTQYF.